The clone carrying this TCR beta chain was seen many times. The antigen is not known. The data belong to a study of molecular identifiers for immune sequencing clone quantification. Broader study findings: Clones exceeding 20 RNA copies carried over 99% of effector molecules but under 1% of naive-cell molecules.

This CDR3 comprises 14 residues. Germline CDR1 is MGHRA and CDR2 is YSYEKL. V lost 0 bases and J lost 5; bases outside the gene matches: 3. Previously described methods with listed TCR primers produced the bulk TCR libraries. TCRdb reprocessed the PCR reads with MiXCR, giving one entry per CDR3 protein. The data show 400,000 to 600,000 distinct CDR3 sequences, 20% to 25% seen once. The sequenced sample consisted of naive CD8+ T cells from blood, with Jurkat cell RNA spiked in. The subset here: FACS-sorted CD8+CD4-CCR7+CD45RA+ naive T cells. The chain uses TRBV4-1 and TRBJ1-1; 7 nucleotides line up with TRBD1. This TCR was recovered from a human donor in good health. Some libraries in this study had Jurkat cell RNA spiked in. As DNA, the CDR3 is TGCGCCAGCAGCCAAGAAGGGGGCTGGACTGAAGCTTTCTTT. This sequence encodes CASSQEGGWTEAFF.